The clone carrying this T cell receptor beta chain was found many times. The antigen remains unidentified. TCRdb passed the 5' RACE reads through MiXCR, listing each CDR3 protein once. Seen here are more than 600,000 distinct CDR3 sequences, around a sixth observed once, and the top ten hold around 13%. The V end lost 6 bases, the J end lost 12 bases, and 12 bases lay between the germline ends. Germline CDR1 reads MNHEY; CDR2 reads SVGAGI. The CDR3 runs 11 residues. The data derive from a study of identical twins. Whole-study results and caveats: The study found weaker excess twin sharing in beta out-of-frame sequences. Its conclusions, products of cross-sectional statistical analysis, did not come from following the same donors.

These data were also filed under a second study, of T cells expressing NK-cell markers. Per that study: Seven of eight sequenced donors tested HCMV-seropositive; one tested seronegative. Expanded NKG2C+ T cell clones had unclear HCMV specificity.

This sequence originates from a young woman in good health. Specimen: PBMCs. The rearrangement joins TRBV6-5 to TRBJ2-1; maybe TRBD2 (5 bases). The CDR3 protein is CASSPGVGQFF. CDR3 coding DNA: TGTGCCAGCAGCCCCGGGGTCGGGCAGTTCTTC.